These 17 T cell receptor beta chains were all obtained from the same sample, sequenced in a study of ipilimumab plus nivolumab after autologous stem cell transplantation. Libraries were prepared by immunoSEQ multiplex PCR; TCRdb keeps only in-frame clonotypes and omits some of them. The data contain tens of thousands of clones, more than 85% of them seen just once; the ten biggest clones take up 0.75% to 1%. The sequencing here drew on PBMCs, taken in a trial of ipilimumab plus nivolumab as post-transplant consolidation. The receptors derive from a male donor with multiple myeloma.

The chain links TRBV20-1 to TRBJ2-3; no clear D. CDR3 length equals 11 residues. Trimming cost V 0 bases and J 2 bases, with 0 bases left between them. CDR1 and CDR2 from the germline V gene are DFQATT and SNEGSKA (reference sequence). The CDR3 loop is CSARDTDTQYF. CDR3 nucleotide sequence: TGCAGTGCTAGAGACACAGATACGCAGTATTTT.

CDR3 in DNA: TGTGCCAGCAGCTTGGCAGGGATGGGGGAGACCCAGTACTTC. Amino acid sequence: CASSLAGMGETQYF. The V call is TRBV5-4, the J call TRBJ2-5; the D gene is possibly TRBD1 (5 bases). V was trimmed by 0 bases and J by 5 bases, leaving 11 bases between them. Germline lookup yields CDR1 SGHNT and CDR2 YYREEE (reference sequence). The CDR3 sequence is 14 residues long.

This clone was detected only once. The rearrangement links TRBV28 to TRBJ2-3, with TRBD2 matching over 9 bases. V was pared by 5 bases and J by 1 base, with 10 bases of the junction left unmatched. CDR1 and CDR2 (germline): MDHEN, SYDVKM. CDR3 size: 17 residues. CDR3 in DNA: TGTGCCAGCAGTGTTATATTACTAGCGGGTCGCACAGATACGCAGTATTTT. Translating it yields CASSVILLAGRTDTQYF.

Here the CDR3 DNA reads TGTGCCAGCAGCCCTACTGAAGAGACCCAGTACTTC. This encodes CASSPTEETQYF. The rearrangement uses TRBV11-2 and TRBJ2-5, with D uncertain. The CDR3 runs 12 residues. With 5 bases removed from V and 3 bases from J, the gap between germline ends came to 7 bases. Germline CDR1 is SGHAT and CDR2 is FQNNGV.

V usage is TRBV7-3 and J usage is TRBJ1-6; D remains unclear. The CDR3 totals 14 residues. Trimming stripped 0 bases from V and 8 bases from J, with 8 bases between. Germline CDR1 and CDR2: SGHTA and FQGTGA. The CDR3, as DNA: TGTGCCAGCAGCTTAACAGGGCGGGATTCACCCCTCCACTTT. Amino acid sequence: CASSLTGRDSPLHF.

This clone was observed a few times. J is TRBJ1-6 and V is TRBV11-1; D is ambiguous. V gave up 5 bases and J gave up 7 bases, with 12 bases separating them. This CDR3 has 14 residues. The germline CDR1 and CDR2 sequences are SGHAT and FQDESV (reference sequence). Written as DNA, the CDR3 is TGTGCCAGCAGCATACGGTCTGAGAATTCACCCCTCCACTTT. The encoded protein is CASSIRSENSPLHF.

The V and J genes are TRBV9 and TRBJ2-1, with 9 positions matching TRBD1. V lost 2 bases and J lost 7; bases outside the gene matches: 10. Germline CDR1 reads SGDLS; CDR2 reads YYNGEE. The CDR3 is made up of 16 amino acids. The CDR3 DNA sequence: TGTGCCAGCAGCGTTCTTCCGGGACAGGGTATTAATGAGCAGTTCTTC. It yields the protein CASSVLPGQGINEQFF.

The rearrangement joins TRBV14 to TRBJ2-2, with D possibly being TRBD1 (5 bases). CDR1 is SGHDN, CDR2 FVKESK, per germline. Trimming pared 1 base from V and 1 base from J, leaving 13 bases between. This CDR3 contains 17 residues. The CDR3 is CASSQAVGPLNTGELFF. In DNA, the CDR3 is TGTGCCAGCAGCCAAGCGGTGGGGCCCTTGAACACCGGGGAGCTGTTTTTT.

The V and J genes are TRBV5-4 and TRBJ2-7; 14 bases are a match to TRBD2. This CDR3 comprises 17 residues. The germline gives CDR1 SGHNT, CDR2 YYREEE (reference sequence). The ends lost 1 base at V and 6 bases at J; junction bases unmatched: 9. The DNA of the CDR3 is TGTGCCAGCAGCTTGTTCGTGACTAGCGGGAGGGCCTCCGAGCAGTACTTC. It specifies CASSLFVTSGRASEQYF.

This chain uses TRBV4-1 with TRBJ2-7, with 10 bases matching TRBD1. Looked up from germline, CDR1 is MGHRA and CDR2 is YSYEKL. The V and J ends lost 3 bases and 1 base, in that order; junction bases with no gene match: 0. The CDR3 is 14 amino acids. DNA for the CDR3: TGCGCCAGCAGCCAGGGACAGGGGTCCTACGAGCAGTACTTC. Translation gives CASSQGQGSYEQYF.

The chain employs TRBV18 and TRBJ2-4; no reliable D call. In germline, CDR1 is KGHSH, CDR2 LQKENI. V dropped 1 base and J dropped 3 bases, with 16 bases sitting between them. This CDR3 is 17 amino acids long. The CDR3 DNA reads as TGTGCCAGCTCACCACGGTCGAGTCTAAATGGCAAAAACATTCAGTACTTC. It encodes CASSPRSSLNGKNIQYF.

This rearrangement joins TRBV19 to TRBJ1-2; 7 positions agree with TRBD1. This CDR3 comprises 13 residues. V shed 6 bases and J 7 bases; nucleotides not matched to a gene: 8. In germline, CDR1 is LNHDA, CDR2 SQIVND (reference sequence). The CDR3 DNA sequence: TGTGCCAGTAGATCGACAGGGCTGAGTGGCTACACCTTC. It codes for CASRSTGLSGYTF.

This rearrangement joins TRBV13 to TRBJ2-1; 7 bases match TRBD1. Trimming took 5 bases from V and 1 from J; bases not matched to a gene: 11. Germline V gene sequence: CDR1 PRHDT, CDR2 FYEKMQ (reference sequence). The CDR3 runs to 17 residues. This CDR3 is CASSPQLGTESYNEQFF. The CDR3 DNA is TGTGCCAGCAGCCCACAGTTGGGGACAGAGTCCTACAATGAGCAGTTCTTC. The full variable domain, in which reference TRBV13 and TRBJ2-1 provide the parts outside the CDR3, is AAGVIQSPRHLIKEKRETATLKCYPIPRHDTVYWYQQGPGQDPQFLISFYEKMQSDKGSIPDRFSAQQFSDYHSELNMSSLELGDSALYFCASSPQLGTESYNEQFFGPGTRLTVL.

This chain joins TRBV11-2 and TRBJ2-3, with D hard to call. The V gene lost 0 bases and the J gene lost 3 bases, with 10 bases spanning the gap. Germline V gene data show CDR1 as SGHAT and CDR2 as FQNNGV. The CDR3 has 15 residues. In DNA form, the CDR3 reads TGTGCCAGCAGCTTAGATCGGATGGAGACAGATACGCAGTATTTT. Translated, it gives CASSLDRMETDTQYF.

This chain connects TRBV19 to TRBJ1-2; 10 positions match TRBD1. Trimming removed 4 bases from V and 3 bases from J; junction bases left unmatched: 2. From germline, CDR1 is LNHDA and CDR2 SQIVND (reference sequence). The CDR3 runs to 14 residues. This CDR3 reads CASSRTGGDYGYTF. The CDR3 nucleotides are TGTGCCAGTAGTAGGACAGGGGGTGACTATGGCTACACCTTC.

The chain recombines TRBV9 with TRBJ2-5; the D gene could be TRBD1 or TRBD2 (5 bases each). V was clipped by 2 bases and J by 4 bases, with 9 bases between them. Per the germline V gene, CDR1 is SGDLS and CDR2 is YYNGEE. This CDR3 is built from 13 residues. For the CDR3, the DNA is TGTGCCAGCAGCGTTGGGGGTCGAGAGACCCAGTACTTC. Its translation is CASSVGGRETQYF.

CDR3 in amino acids: CASSTHTGGVNEAFF. The CDR3 nucleotides are TGCGCCAGCAGCACACATACAGGGGGCGTAAATGAAGCTTTCTTT. The J gene is TRBJ1-1, the V gene TRBV4-1; 9 bases agree with TRBD1. The germline V gene encodes CDR1 MGHRA and CDR2 YSYEKL. This CDR3 has 15 amino acids. With V trimmed by 5 bases and J by 7 bases, 11 bases remained unmatched.